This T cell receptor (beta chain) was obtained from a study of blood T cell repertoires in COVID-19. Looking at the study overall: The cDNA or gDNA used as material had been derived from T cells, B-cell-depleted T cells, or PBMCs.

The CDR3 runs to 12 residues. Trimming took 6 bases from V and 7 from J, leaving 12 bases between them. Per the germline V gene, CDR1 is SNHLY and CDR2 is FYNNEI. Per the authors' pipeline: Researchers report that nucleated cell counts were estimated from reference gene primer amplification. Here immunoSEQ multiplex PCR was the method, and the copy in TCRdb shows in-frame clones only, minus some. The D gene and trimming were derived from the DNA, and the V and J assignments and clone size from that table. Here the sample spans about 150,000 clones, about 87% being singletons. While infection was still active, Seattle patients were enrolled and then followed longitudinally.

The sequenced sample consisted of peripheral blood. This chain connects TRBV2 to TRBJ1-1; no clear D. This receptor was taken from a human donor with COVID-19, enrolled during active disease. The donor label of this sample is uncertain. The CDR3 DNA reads TGTGCCAGCAGAGTTCGCGTATTTGAAGCTTTCTTT. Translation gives CASRVRVFEAFF.